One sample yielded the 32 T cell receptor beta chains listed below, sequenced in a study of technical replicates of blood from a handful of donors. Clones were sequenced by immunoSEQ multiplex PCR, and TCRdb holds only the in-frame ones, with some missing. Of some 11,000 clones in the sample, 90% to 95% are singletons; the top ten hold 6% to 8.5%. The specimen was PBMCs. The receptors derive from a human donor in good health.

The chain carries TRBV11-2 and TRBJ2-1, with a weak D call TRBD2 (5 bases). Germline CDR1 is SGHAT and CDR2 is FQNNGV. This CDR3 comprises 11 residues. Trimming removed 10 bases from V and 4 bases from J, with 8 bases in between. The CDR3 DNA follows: TGTGCCACCGGGATGTACAATGAGCAGTTCTTC. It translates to CATGMYNEQFF.

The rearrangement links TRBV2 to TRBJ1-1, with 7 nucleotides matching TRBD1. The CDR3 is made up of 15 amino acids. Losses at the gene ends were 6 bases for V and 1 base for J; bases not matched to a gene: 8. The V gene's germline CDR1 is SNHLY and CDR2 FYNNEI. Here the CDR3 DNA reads TGTGCCAGCAGCAAGGAATGGACAGGGAACACTGAAGCTTTCTTT. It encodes CASSKEWTGNTEAFF.

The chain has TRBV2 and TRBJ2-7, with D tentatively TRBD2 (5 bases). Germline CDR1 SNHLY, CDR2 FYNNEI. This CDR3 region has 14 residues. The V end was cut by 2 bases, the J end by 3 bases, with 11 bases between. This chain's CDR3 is CASSELLDYYEQYF. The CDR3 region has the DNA TGTGCCAGCAGTGAACTGCTAGACTACTACGAGCAGTACTTC.

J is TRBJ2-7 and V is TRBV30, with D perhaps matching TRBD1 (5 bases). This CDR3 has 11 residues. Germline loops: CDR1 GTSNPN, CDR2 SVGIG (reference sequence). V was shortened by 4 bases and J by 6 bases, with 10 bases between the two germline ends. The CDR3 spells CAWTGSVEQYF. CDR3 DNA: TGTGCCTGGACAGGGTCCGTCGAGCAGTACTTC.

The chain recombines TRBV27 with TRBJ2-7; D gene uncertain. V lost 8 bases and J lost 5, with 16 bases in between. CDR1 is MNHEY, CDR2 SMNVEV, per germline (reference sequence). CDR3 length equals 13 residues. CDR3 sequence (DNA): TGTGCCAGCGCATTGAACTCGATCCACGAGCAGTACTTC. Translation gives CASALNSIHEQYF.

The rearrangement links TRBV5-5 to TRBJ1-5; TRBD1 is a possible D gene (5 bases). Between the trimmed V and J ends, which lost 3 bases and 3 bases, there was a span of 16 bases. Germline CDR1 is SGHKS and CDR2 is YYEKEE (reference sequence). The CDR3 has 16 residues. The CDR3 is CASSSIGTGDNQPQHF. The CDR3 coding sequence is TGTGCCAGCAGCTCTATAGGGACTGGGGACAATCAGCCCCAGCATTTT.

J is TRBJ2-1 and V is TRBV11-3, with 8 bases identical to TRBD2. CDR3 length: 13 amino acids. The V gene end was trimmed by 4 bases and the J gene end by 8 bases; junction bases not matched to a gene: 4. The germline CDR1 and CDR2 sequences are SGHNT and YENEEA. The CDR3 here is CASSWTSLDEQFF. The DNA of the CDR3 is TGTGCCAGCAGCTGGACTAGCTTGGATGAGCAGTTCTTC.

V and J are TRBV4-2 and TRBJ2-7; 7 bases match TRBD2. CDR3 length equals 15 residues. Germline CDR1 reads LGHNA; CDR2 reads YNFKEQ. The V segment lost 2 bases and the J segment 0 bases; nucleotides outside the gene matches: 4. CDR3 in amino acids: CASSQTSESSYEQYF. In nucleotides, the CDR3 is TGTGCCAGCAGCCAAACTAGCGAAAGCTCCTACGAGCAGTACTTC.

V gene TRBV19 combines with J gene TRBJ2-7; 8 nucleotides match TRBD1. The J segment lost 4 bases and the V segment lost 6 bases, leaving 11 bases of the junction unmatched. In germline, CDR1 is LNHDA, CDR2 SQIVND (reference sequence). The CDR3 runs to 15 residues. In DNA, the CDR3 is TGTGCCAGTAGAACAGGGGGGACAGGCGATTACGAGCAGTACTTC. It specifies CASRTGGTGDYEQYF.

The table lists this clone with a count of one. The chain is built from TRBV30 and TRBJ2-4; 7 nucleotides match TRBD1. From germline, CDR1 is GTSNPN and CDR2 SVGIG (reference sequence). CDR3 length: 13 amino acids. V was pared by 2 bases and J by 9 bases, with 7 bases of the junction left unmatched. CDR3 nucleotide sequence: TGTGCCTGGAGTTGGGACAGCAAGGGCATTCAGTACTTC. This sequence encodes CAWSWDSKGIQYF. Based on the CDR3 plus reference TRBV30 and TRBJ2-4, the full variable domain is SQTIHQWPATLVQPVGSPLSLECTVEGTSNPNLYWYRQAAGRGLQLLFYSVGIGQISSEVPQNLSASRPQDRQFILSSKKLLLSDSGFYLCAWSWDSKGIQYFGAGTRLSVL.

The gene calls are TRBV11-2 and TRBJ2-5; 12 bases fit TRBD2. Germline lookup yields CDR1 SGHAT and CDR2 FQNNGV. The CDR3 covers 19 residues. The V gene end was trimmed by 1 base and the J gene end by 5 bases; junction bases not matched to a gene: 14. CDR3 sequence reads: CASSLGPGQLAGGLETQYF. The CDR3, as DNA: TGTGCCAGCAGCTTAGGGCCGGGCCAACTAGCGGGAGGTCTGGAGACCCAGTACTTC.

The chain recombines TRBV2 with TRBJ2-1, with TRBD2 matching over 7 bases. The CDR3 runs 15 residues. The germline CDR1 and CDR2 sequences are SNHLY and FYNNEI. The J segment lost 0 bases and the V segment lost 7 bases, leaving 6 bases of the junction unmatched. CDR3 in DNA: TGTGCCAGCACTGGGGGGGACGGCTCCTACAATGAGCAGTTCTTC. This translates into CASTGGDGSYNEQFF.

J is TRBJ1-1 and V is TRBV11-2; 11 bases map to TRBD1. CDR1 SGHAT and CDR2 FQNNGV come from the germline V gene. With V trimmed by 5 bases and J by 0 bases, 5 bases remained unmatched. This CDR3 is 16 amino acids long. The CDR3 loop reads CASSRGQGVMNTEAFF. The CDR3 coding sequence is TGTGCCAGCAGCAGGGGACAGGGGGTCATGAACACTGAAGCTTTCTTT. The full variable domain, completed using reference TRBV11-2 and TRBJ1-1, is EAGVAQSPRYKIIEKRQSVAFWCNPISGHATLYWYQQILGQGPKLLIQFQNNGVVDDSQLPKDRFSAERLKGVDSTLKIQPAKLEDSAVYLCASSRGQGVMNTEAFFGQGTRLTVV.

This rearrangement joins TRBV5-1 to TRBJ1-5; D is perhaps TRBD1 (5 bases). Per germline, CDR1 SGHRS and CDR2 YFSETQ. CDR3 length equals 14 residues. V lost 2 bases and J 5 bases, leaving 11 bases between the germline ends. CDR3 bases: TGCGCCAGCAGCTTTACAGGTCTGGATCAGCCCCAGCATTTT. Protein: CASSFTGLDQPQHF.

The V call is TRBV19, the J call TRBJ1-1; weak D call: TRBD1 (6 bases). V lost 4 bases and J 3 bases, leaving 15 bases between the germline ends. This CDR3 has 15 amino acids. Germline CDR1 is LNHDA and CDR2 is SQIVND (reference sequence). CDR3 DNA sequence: TGTGCCAGTAGTAGAGGGGGGGGCGCGGACACTGAAGCTTTCTTT. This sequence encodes CASSRGGGADTEAFF.

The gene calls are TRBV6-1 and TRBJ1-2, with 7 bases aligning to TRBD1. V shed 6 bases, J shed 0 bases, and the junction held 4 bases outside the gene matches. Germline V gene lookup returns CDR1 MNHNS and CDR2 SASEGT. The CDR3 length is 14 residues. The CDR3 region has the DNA TGTGCCAGCAGCGGGACAGCCACTAACTATGGCTACACCTTC. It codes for CASSGTATNYGYTF.

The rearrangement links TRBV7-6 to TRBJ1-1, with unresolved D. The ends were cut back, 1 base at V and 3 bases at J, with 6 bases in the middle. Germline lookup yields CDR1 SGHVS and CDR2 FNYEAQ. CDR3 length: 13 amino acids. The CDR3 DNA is TGTGCCAGCAGCTTAGATCGGTACACTGAAGCTTTCTTT. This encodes CASSLDRYTEAFF.

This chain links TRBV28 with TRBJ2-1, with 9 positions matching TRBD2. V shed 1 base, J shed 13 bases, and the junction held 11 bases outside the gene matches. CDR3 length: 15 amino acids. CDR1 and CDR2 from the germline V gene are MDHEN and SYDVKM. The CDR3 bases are TGTGCCAGCAGTTTATTCGGCGGGACTAGCATGGAACAGTTCTTC. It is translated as CASSLFGGTSMEQFF.

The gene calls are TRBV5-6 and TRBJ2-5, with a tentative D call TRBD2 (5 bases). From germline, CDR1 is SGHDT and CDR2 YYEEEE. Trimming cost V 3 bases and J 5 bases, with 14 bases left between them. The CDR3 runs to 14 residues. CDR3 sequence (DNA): TGTGCCAGCAGCTCCTTTCGGGATCTGGAGACCCAGTACTTC. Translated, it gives CASSSFRDLETQYF.

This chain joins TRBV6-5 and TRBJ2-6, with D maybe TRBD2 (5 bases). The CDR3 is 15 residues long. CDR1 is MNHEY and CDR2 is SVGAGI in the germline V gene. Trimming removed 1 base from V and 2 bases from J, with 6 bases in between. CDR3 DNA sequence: TGTGCCAGCAGTTACTTCGGGGCTGGGGCCAACGTCCTGACTTTC. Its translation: CASSYFGAGANVLTF.

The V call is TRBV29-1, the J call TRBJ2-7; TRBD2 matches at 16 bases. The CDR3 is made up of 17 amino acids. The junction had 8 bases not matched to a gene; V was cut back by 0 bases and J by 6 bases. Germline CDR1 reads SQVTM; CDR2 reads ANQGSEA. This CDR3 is CSVEDPGLAGGRIEQYF. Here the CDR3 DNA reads TGCAGCGTTGAAGACCCGGGACTAGCGGGAGGGCGAATCGAGCAGTACTTC.

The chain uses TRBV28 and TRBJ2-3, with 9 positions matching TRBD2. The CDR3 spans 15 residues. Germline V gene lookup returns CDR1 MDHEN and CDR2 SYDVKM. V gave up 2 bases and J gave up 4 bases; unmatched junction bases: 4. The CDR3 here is CASSLGAGGADTQYF. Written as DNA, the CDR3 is TGTGCCAGCAGTTTAGGGGCGGGAGGGGCAGATACGCAGTATTTT.

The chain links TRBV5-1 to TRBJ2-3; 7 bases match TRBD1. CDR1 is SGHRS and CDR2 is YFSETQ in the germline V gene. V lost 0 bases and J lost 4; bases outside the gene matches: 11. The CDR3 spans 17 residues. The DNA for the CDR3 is TGCGCCAGCAGCTTGGGGGGCTGGACAGGTCGTGCAGATACGCAGTATTTT. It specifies CASSLGGWTGRADTQYF.

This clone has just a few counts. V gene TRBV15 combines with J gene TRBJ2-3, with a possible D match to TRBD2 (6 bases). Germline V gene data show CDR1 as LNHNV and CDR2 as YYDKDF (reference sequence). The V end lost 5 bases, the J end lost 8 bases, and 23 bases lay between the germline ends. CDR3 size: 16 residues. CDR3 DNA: TGTGCCACCAGCCAACCCCCAACCCGGGGCGGGACTACGCAGTATTTT. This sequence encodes CATSQPPTRGGTTQYF.

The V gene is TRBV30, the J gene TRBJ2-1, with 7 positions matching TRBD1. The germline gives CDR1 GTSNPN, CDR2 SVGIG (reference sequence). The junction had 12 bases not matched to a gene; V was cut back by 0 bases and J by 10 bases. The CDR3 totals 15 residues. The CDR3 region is CAWSVQGNYVREQFF. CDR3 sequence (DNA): TGTGCCTGGAGTGTACAGGGGAACTACGTGAGGGAGCAGTTCTTC.

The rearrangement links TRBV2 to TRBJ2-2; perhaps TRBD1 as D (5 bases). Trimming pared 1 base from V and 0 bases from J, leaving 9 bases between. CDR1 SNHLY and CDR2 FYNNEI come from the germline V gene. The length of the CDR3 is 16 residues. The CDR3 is CASSEVPGPNTGELFF. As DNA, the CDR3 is TGTGCCAGCAGTGAAGTGCCAGGGCCGAACACCGGGGAGCTGTTTTTT. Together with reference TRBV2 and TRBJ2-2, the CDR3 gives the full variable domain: EPEVTQTPSHQVTQMGQEVILRCVPISNHLYFYWYRQILGQKVEFLVSFYNNEISEKSEIFDDQFSVERPDGSNFTLKIRSTKLEDSAMYFCASSEVPGPNTGELFFGEGSRLTVL.

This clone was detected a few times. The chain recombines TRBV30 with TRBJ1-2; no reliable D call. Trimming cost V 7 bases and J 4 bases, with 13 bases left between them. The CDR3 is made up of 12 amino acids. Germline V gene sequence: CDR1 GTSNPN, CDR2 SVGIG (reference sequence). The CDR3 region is CAFPHRGYGYTF. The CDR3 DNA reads TGTGCCTTTCCCCACCGGGGCTATGGCTACACCTTC.

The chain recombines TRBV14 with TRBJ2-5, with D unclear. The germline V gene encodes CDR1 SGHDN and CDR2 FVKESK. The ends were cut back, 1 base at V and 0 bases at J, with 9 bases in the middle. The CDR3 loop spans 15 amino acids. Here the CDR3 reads CASSQAQTYQETQYF. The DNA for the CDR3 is TGTGCCAGCAGCCAAGCACAGACGTACCAAGAGACCCAGTACTTC. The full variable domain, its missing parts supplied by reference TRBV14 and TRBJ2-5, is EAGVTQFPSHSVIEKGQTVTLRCDPISGHDNLYWYRRVMGKEIKFLLHFVKESKQDESGMPNNRFLAERTGGTYSTLKVQPAELEDSGVYFCASSQAQTYQETQYFGPGTRLLVL.

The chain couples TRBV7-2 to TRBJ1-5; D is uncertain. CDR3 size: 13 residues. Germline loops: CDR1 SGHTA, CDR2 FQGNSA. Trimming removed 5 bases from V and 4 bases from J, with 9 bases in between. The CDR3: CASSPTSNQPQHF. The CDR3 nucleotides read TGTGCCAGCAGCCCCACCAGTAATCAGCCCCAGCATTTT.

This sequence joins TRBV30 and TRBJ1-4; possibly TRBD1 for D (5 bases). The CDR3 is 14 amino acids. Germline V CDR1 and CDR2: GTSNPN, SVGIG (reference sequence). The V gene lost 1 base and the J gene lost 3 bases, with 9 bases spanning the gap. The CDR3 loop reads CAWSDPGANEKLFF. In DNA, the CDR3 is TGTGCCTGGAGTGATCCGGGGGCTAATGAAAAACTGTTTTTT.

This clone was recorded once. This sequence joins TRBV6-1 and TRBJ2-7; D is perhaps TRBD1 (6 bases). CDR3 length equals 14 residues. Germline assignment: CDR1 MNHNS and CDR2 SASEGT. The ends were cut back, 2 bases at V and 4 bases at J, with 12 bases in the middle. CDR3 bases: TGTGCCAGCAGTGAAAATTCAGGGGATTACGAGCAGTACTTC. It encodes CASSENSGDYEQYF.

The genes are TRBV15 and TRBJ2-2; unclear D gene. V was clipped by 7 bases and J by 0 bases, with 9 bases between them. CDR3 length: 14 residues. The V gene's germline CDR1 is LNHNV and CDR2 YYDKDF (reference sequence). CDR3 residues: CATNELANTGELFF. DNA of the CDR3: TGTGCCACCAACGAGCTGGCGAACACCGGGGAGCTGTTTTTT. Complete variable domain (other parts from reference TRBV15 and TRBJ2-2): DAMVIQNPRYQVTQFGKPVTLSCSQTLNHNVMYWYQQKSSQAPKLLFHYYDKDFNNEADTPDNFQSRRPNTSFCFLDIRSPGLGDTAMYLCATNELANTGELFFGEGSRLTVL.